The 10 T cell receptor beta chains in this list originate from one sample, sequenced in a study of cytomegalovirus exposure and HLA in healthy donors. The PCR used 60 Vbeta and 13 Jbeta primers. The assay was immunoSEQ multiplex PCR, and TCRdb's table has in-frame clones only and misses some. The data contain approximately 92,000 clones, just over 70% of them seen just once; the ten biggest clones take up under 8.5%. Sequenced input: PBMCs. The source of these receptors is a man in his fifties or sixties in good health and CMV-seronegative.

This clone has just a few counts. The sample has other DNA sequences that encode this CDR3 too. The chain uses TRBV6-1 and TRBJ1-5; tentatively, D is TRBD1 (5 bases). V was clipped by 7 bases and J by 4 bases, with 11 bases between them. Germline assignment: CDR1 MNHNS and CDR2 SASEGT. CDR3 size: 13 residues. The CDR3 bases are TGTGCCAGCACCGGATCAGGGAATCAGCCCCAGCATTTT. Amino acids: CASTGSGNQPQHF.

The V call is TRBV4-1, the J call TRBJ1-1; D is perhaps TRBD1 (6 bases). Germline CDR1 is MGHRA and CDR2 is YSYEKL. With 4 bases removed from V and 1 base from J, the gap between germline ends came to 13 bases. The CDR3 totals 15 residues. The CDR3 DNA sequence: TGCGCCAGCAGCCGCCAGGGGCAGAAGAACACTGAAGCTTTCTTT. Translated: CASSRQGQKNTEAFF.

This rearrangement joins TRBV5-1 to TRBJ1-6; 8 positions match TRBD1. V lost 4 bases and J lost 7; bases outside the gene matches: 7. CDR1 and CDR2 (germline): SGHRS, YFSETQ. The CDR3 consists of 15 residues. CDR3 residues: CASSASTGENSPLHF. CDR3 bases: TGCGCCAGCAGCGCTTCGACAGGGGAGAATTCACCCCTCCACTTT.

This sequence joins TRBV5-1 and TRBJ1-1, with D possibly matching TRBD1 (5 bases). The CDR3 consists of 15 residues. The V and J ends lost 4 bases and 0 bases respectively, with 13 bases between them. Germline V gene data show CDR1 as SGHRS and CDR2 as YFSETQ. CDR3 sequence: CASSLSTGLNTEAFF. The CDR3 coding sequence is TGCGCCAGCAGCCTCTCTACAGGCCTGAACACTGAAGCTTTCTTT.

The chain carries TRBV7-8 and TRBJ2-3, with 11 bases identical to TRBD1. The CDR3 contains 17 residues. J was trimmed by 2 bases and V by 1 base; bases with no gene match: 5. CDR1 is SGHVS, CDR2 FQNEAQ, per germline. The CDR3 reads CASSLVGTGGITDTQYF. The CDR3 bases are TGTGCCAGCAGCTTAGTTGGGACAGGGGGGATCACAGATACGCAGTATTTT.

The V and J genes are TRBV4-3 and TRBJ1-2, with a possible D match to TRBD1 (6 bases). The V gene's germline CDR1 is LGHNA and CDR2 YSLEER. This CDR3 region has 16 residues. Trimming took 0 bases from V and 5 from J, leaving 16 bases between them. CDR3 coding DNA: TGCGCCAGCAGCCAAGAGTTTGGGGGCGCTGGATATGGCTACACCTTC. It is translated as CASSQEFGGAGYGYTF.

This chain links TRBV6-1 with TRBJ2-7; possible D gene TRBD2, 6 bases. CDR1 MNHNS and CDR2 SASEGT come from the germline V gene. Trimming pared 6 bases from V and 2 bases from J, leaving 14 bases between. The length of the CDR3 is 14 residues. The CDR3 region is CASREGGSPYEQYF. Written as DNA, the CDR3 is TGTGCCAGCAGGGAGGGTGGAAGCCCCTACGAGCAGTACTTC.

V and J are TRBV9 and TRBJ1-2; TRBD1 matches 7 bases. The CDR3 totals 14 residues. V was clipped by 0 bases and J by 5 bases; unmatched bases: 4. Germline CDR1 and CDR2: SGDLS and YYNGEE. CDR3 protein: CASSVDSGGYGYTF. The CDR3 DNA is TGTGCCAGCAGCGTAGATTCAGGGGGGTATGGCTACACCTTC.

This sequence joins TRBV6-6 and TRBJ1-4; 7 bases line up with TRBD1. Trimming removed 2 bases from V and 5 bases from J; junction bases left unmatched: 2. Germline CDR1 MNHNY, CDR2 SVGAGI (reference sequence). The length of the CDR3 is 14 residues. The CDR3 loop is CASSYRGQNEKLFF. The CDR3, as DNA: TGTGCCAGCAGTTACCGGGGACAGAATGAAAAACTGTTTTTT.

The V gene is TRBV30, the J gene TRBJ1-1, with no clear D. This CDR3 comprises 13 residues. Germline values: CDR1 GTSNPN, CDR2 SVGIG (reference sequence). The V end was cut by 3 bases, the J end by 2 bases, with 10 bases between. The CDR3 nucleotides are TGTGCCTGGAGCCTAATAGTTAACACTGAAGCTTTCTTT. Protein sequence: CAWSLIVNTEAFF.